These 32 T cell receptor beta chains originate from one sample sequenced in a study of cytomegalovirus exposure and HLA in healthy donors. PCR used 60 Vbeta primers and 13 Jbeta primers. Data came from immunoSEQ multiplex PCR; TCRdb stores just in-frame clones and leaves some out. This specimen shows 200,000 to 250,000 clones; the ten leading clones hold 1.1%. Sequenced input: PBMCs. The receptors here all came from a girl aged 2 to 9 in good health and CMV-seropositive.

The V and J genes are TRBV13 and TRBJ2-3; TRBD2 matches at 8 bases. J gave up 2 bases and V 5 bases, and 12 bases lay outside the gene matches. Looked up from germline, CDR1 is PRHDT and CDR2 is FYEKMQ (reference sequence). The CDR3 is 17 amino acids. The CDR3 DNA sequence: TGTGCCAGCAGCCACGGGGGGGCGGGAGGTAACACAGATACGCAGTATTTT. It specifies CASSHGGAGGNTDTQYF.

J is TRBJ1-1 and V is TRBV5-4; D may be TRBD1 (6 bases). V shed 2 bases and J shed 4 bases, with 15 bases lying between them. Germline CDR1 is SGHNT and CDR2 is YYREEE (reference sequence). This CDR3 is built from 15 residues. CDR3 in amino acids: CASSFRSGAFTEAFF. The CDR3, as DNA: TGTGCCAGCAGCTTTAGATCAGGGGCCTTCACTGAAGCTTTCTTT.

The gene calls are TRBV28 and TRBJ2-2; 11 bases align to TRBD1. The length of the CDR3 is 16 residues. V shed 4 bases, J shed 5 bases, and the junction held 6 bases outside the gene matches. Looked up from germline, CDR1 is MDHEN and CDR2 is SYDVKM. The CDR3 coding sequence is TGTGCCAGCAGTTCGCTGGGACAGGGGGAAACCGGGGAGCTGTTTTTT. Translation: CASSSLGQGETGELFF.

The chain links TRBV11-2 to TRBJ2-7, with a weak D call TRBD2 (5 bases). CDR3 length: 13 residues. Per germline, CDR1 SGHAT and CDR2 FQNNGV. The V end lost 5 bases, the J end lost 2 bases, and 10 bases lay between the germline ends. The chain's CDR3 is CASSPSGTYEQYF. CDR3 DNA sequence: TGTGCCAGCAGCCCCTCGGGGACCTACGAGCAGTACTTC. The whole variable domain, filled in from reference TRBV11-2 and TRBJ2-7, reads EAGVAQSPRYKIIEKRQSVAFWCNPISGHATLYWYQQILGQGPKLLIQFQNNGVVDDSQLPKDRFSAERLKGVDSTLKIQPAKLEDSAVYLCASSPSGTYEQYFGPGTRLTVT.

CDR3 amino acids: CASSLSRRITDTQYF. DNA for the CDR3: TGTGCCAGCAGTTTATCTCGGAGAATCACAGATACGCAGTATTTT. The chain joins TRBV27 to TRBJ2-3; no definite D call. V lost 0 bases and J 2 bases, leaving 9 bases between the germline ends. Germline CDR1 MNHEY, CDR2 SMNVEV (reference sequence). The CDR3 spans 15 residues.

The genes are TRBV5-6 and TRBJ1-1; 7 positions match TRBD1. CDR3 size: 14 residues. Trimming cost V 4 bases and J 1 base; bases outside gene matches: 4. Germline loops: CDR1 SGHDT, CDR2 YYEEEE. CDR3 sequence (DNA): TGTGCCAGCAGCGTGGGACAGCAGAACACTGAAGCTTTCTTT. It specifies CASSVGQQNTEAFF. Filled out from reference TRBV5-6 and TRBJ1-1, the complete variable domain reads DAGVTQSPTHLIKTRGQQVTLRCSPKSGHDTVSWYQQALGQGPQFIFQYYEEEERQRGNFPDRFSGHQFPNYSSELNVNALLLGDSALYLCASSVGQQNTEAFFGQGTRLTVV.

J is TRBJ2-1 and V is TRBV2, with 10 bases fitting TRBD2. V trimming: 6 bases; J trimming: 7 bases; junction bases outside the gene matches: 9. Germline V gene data show CDR1 as SNHLY and CDR2 as FYNNEI. CDR3 length equals 15 residues. The CDR3: CASRPNSGRMNEQFF. Here the CDR3 DNA reads TGTGCCAGCAGACCCAATAGCGGGAGGATGAATGAGCAGTTCTTC.

The rearrangement joins TRBV27 to TRBJ2-2; tentative D call: TRBD1 (5 bases). The germline CDR1 and CDR2 sequences are MNHEY and SMNVEV (reference sequence). The V and J ends lost 3 bases and 1 base respectively, with 9 bases between them. The length of the CDR3 is 15 residues. CDR3 sequence: CASSFRQGNTGELFF. CDR3 in DNA: TGTGCCAGCAGTTTTAGGCAGGGGAACACCGGGGAGCTGTTTTTT.

CDR3 loop: CASRVELQDEQYF. The DNA of the CDR3 is TGTGCCAGCAGGGTCGAGCTTCAGGACGAGCAGTACTTC. V usage is TRBV2 and J usage is TRBJ2-7; no firm D call. Between the trimmed V and J ends, which lost 6 bases and 5 bases, there was a span of 14 bases. Germline loops: CDR1 SNHLY, CDR2 FYNNEI. The CDR3 length is 13 residues.

The chain links TRBV11-2 to TRBJ2-5, with 9 bases identical to TRBD2. The length of the CDR3 is 16 residues. The germline V gene has CDR1 SGHAT and CDR2 FQNNGV. V shed 5 bases and J 5 bases; nucleotides not matched to a gene: 12. CDR3: CASSPRLAERGETQYF. The CDR3 nucleotides are TGTGCCAGCAGCCCTAGACTAGCGGAGAGGGGGGAGACCCAGTACTTC.

This rearrangement joins TRBV28 to TRBJ2-3, with D tentatively TRBD2 (5 bases). The V gene's germline CDR1 is MDHEN and CDR2 SYDVKM. V lost 7 bases, J lost 3 bases, and 17 bases lay in between. CDR3 length equals 15 residues. This CDR3 reads CASNQVRGQTDTQYF. CDR3 nucleotide sequence: TGTGCCAGCAATCAGGTCCGGGGTCAAACAGATACGCAGTATTTT.

The chain uses TRBV6-1 and TRBJ2-3, with D hard to call. Germline CDR1 and CDR2: MNHNS and SASEGT. The length of the CDR3 is 16 residues. V lost 0 bases and J 3 bases, leaving 13 bases between the germline ends. This CDR3 reads CASSEAARSWTDTQYF. CDR3 nucleotides: TGTGCCAGCAGTGAAGCGGCCCGGAGTTGGACAGATACGCAGTATTTT.

V gene TRBV5-4 combines with J gene TRBJ1-5; tentatively, D is TRBD1 (5 bases). Trimming cost V 3 bases and J 5 bases, with 12 bases left between them. This CDR3 has 14 residues. Per the germline V gene, CDR1 is SGHNT and CDR2 is YYREEE (reference sequence). As DNA, the CDR3 is TGTGCCAGCAGCTCGGGGGGGTCACATCAGCCCCAGCATTTT. Residues: CASSSGGSHQPQHF.

Here the CDR3 DNA reads TGCAGCGCCCGGACACCAGGGACAGATACGCAGTATTTT. This codes for CSARTPGTDTQYF. The chain has TRBV29-1 and TRBJ2-3, with D perhaps matching TRBD1 (5 bases). The germline V gene has CDR1 SQVTM and CDR2 ANQGSEA. The CDR3 totals 13 residues. The V and J ends lost 7 bases and 3 bases respectively, with 14 bases between them.

The chain combines TRBV6-5 with TRBJ2-7, with 11 positions matching TRBD2. Germline V gene sequence: CDR1 MNHEY, CDR2 SVGAGI. V lost 5 bases and J lost 0; bases outside the gene matches: 3. The CDR3 is 15 residues long. Written as DNA, the CDR3 is TGTGCCAGCAGTCCGGGACTAGCGGCCTCCTACGAGCAGTACTTC. It yields the protein CASSPGLAASYEQYF.

The rearrangement links TRBV11-2 to TRBJ1-5, with TRBD1 matching over 7 bases. The CDR3 loop spans 15 amino acids. With 1 base clipped from V and 4 bases from J, the junction kept 4 bases outside the gene matches. The germline V gene has CDR1 SGHAT and CDR2 FQNNGV. The CDR3 sequence: CASSLGTGANQPQHF. The CDR3 region has the DNA TGTGCCAGCAGCTTAGGGACAGGCGCGAATCAGCCCCAGCATTTT.

In the case of this clone: Different DNA sequences within this sample yield the same CDR3. The chain carries TRBV7-7 and TRBJ2-5; 11 bases are shared with TRBD2. The CDR3 extends over 17 amino acids. The germline CDR1 and CDR2 sequences are SSHAT and FNYEAQ (reference sequence). The CDR3 DNA reads as TGTGCTAGTAGCTTAGGTCGTCAGCTAGCGGGAGGAGAGACCCAGTACTTC. Translated, it gives CASSLGRQLAGGETQYF. Full variable domain (remainder filled in from reference TRBV7-7 and TRBJ2-5): GAGVSQSPRYKVTKRGQDVTLRCDPISSHATLYWYQQALGQGPEFLTYFNYEAQPDKSGLPSDRFSAERPEGSISTLTIQRTEQRDSAMYRCASSLGRQLAGGETQYFGPGTRLLVL.

The V call is TRBV7-2, the J call TRBJ2-5, with TRBD1 as a possible D gene (6 bases). Trimming took 10 bases from V and 2 from J, leaving 14 bases between them. The CDR3 consists of 13 residues. Germline V CDR1 and CDR2: SGHTA, FQGNSA. In nucleotides, the CDR3 is TGTGCCACTTCGGACAGATCACAAGAGACCCAGTACTTC. Residues: CATSDRSQETQYF.

The genes are TRBV10-3 and TRBJ1-2; 9 nucleotides align to TRBD1. This CDR3 is built from 14 residues. CDR1 ENHRY and CDR2 SYGVKD come from the germline V gene. The trim removed 10 bases at V and 4 bases at J, leaving 10 bases unmatched. The CDR3 coding sequence is TGTGCCAGCTCAACAGGGGGCGGTATCTATGGCTACACCTTC. It codes for CASSTGGGIYGYTF.

The chain couples TRBV5-1 to TRBJ2-2; TRBD2 matches at 16 bases. The CDR3 length is 20 residues. CDR1 is SGHRS and CDR2 is YFSETQ in the germline V gene. Losses at the gene ends were 2 bases for V and 6 bases for J; bases not matched to a gene: 13. In nucleotides, the CDR3 is TGCGCCAGCAGCTTCTCCGGGACTAGCGGGAGGGCCGGGAAGTCCGGGGAGCTGTTTTTT. Translation: CASSFSGTSGRAGKSGELFF.

The chain employs TRBV29-1 and TRBJ2-5; TRBD1 might be the D (5 bases). V lost 4 bases, J lost 1 base, and 10 bases lay in between. Germline CDR1 is SQVTM and CDR2 is ANQGSEA. This CDR3 contains 13 residues. The CDR3 sequence: CSVVGRAQETQYF. The CDR3 DNA reads as TGCAGCGTTGTAGGCAGGGCCCAAGAGACCCAGTACTTC.

The chain recombines TRBV19 with TRBJ1-2, with TRBD1 as a possible D gene (5 bases). Germline values: CDR1 LNHDA, CDR2 SQIVND (reference sequence). This CDR3 region has 13 residues. V was shortened by 3 bases and J by 3 bases, with 8 bases between the two germline ends. Here the CDR3 DNA reads TGTGCCAGTAGTATCCCAGGGTACTATGGCTACACCTTC. This sequence encodes CASSIPGYYGYTF.

CDR3 protein: CASSQGLAGGGQFF. CDR3 DNA: TGTGCCAGCAGTCAGGGACTAGCGGGAGGAGGGCAGTTCTTC. The V and J genes are TRBV11-2 and TRBJ2-1; 15 bases fit TRBD2. This CDR3 region has 14 residues. Germline V gives CDR1 SGHAT, CDR2 FQNNGV. Trimming cost V 6 bases and J 12 bases; bases outside gene matches: 6.

The chain is built from TRBV7-9 and TRBJ1-3; no definite D call. Germline values: CDR1 SEHNR, CDR2 FQNEAQ (reference sequence). The CDR3 contains 16 residues. The V end was cut by 2 bases, the J end by 0 bases, with 11 bases between. The CDR3 bases are TGTGCCAGCAGCTTAAGGCCCCGGAGCTCTGGAAACACCATATATTTT. Encoded protein: CASSLRPRSSGNTIYF.

The chain joins TRBV27 to TRBJ1-1; D is ambiguous. The germline V gene encodes CDR1 MNHEY and CDR2 SMNVEV (reference sequence). The CDR3 length is 11 residues. V was trimmed by 5 bases and J by 7 bases, leaving 8 bases between them. The chain's CDR3 is CASSNSFEAFF. CDR3 DNA: TGTGCCAGCAGTAACAGCTTTGAAGCTTTCTTT.

This chain uses TRBV6-1 with TRBJ2-5; D may be TRBD1 (6 bases). Germline V gene lookup returns CDR1 MNHNS and CDR2 SASEGT. V gave up 5 bases and J gave up 2 bases, with 9 bases separating them. The CDR3 sequence is 13 residues long. This CDR3 is CASSTGFQETQYF. The CDR3 bases are TGTGCCAGCAGTACAGGGTTTCAAGAGACCCAGTACTTC.

The chain recombines TRBV29-1 with TRBJ2-5; the match to TRBD1 covers 9 bases. The V segment lost 1 base and the J segment 5 bases; nucleotides outside the gene matches: 20. The CDR3 sequence is 19 residues long. CDR1 is SQVTM, CDR2 ANQGSEA, per germline. In nucleotides, the CDR3 is TGCAGCGTTGAAGGCGGTTTAATTGGGACAGGGCAAGATGTGGAGACCCAGTACTTC. Translated, it gives CSVEGGLIGTGQDVETQYF.

The genes are TRBV27 and TRBJ2-5; D not resolved. This CDR3 region has 13 residues. CDR1 is MNHEY, CDR2 SMNVEV, per germline (reference sequence). Trimming left V 5 bases short and J 1 base short, with 8 bases between. The CDR3 nucleotides are TGTGCCAGCAGTCCAACAACCCAAGAGACCCAGTACTTC. Translated, it gives CASSPTTQETQYF.

The V and J genes are TRBV7-8 and TRBJ2-1; weak D call: TRBD2 (6 bases). Germline-derived CDR1 and CDR2 are SGHVS and FQNEAQ. Trimming removed 5 bases at V and 5 bases at J, with 19 bases between. This CDR3 region has 16 residues. CDR3 sequence reads: CASSGARLVRNNEQFF. In DNA, the CDR3 is TGTGCCAGCAGCGGAGCACGACTAGTACGTAACAATGAGCAGTTCTTC.

The gene calls are TRBV5-1 and TRBJ2-3; TRBD2 agrees at 9 bases. Germline V gives CDR1 SGHRS, CDR2 YFSETQ. The ends lost 2 bases at V and 3 bases at J; junction bases unmatched: 7. The CDR3 loop spans 16 amino acids. CDR3: CASSFRNSGSTDTQYF. CDR3 in DNA: TGCGCCAGCAGCTTCAGGAATAGCGGGAGTACAGATACGCAGTATTTT.

The chain recombines TRBV9 with TRBJ2-7; the D gene is possibly TRBD1 (6 bases). The CDR3 has 13 residues. The germline V gene encodes CDR1 SGDLS and CDR2 YYNGEE. The V gene lost 4 bases and the J gene lost 0 bases, with 8 bases spanning the gap. The CDR3 is CASSPRGSYEQYF. The DNA for the CDR3 is TGTGCCAGCAGCCCCAGGGGCTCCTACGAGCAGTACTTC. Supplemented by reference TRBV9 and TRBJ2-7, the full variable domain reads DSGVTQTPKHLITATGQRVTLRCSPRSGDLSVYWYQQSLDQGLQFLIQYYNGEERAKGNILERFSAQQFPDLHSELNLSSLELGDSALYFCASSPRGSYEQYFGPGTRLTVT.

V usage is TRBV6-5 and J usage is TRBJ2-7; 10 bases agree with TRBD1. With 5 bases clipped from V and 5 bases from J, the junction kept 3 bases outside the gene matches. The CDR3 consists of 13 residues. The germline gives CDR1 MNHEY, CDR2 SVGAGI. The CDR3: CASSRTGGNEQYF. The CDR3 nucleotides are TGTGCCAGCAGTCGGACAGGGGGGAACGAGCAGTACTTC.